Shown below are 20 T cell receptor beta chains from a single sample sequenced in a study of blood T cells in healthy people across ages (dated by TCRdb to between 2014 and 2017). The library was generated by 5' RACE. The instrument given in TCRdb is Illumina HiSeq 2500. A second PCR of roughly 7 to 11 cycles was performed with a sample-barcoded 5' primer and a J-beta primer mix. The public reads were reanalyzed by TCRdb: fastp trimming at Q25, MiXCR alignment, in-frame beta chains only. Rows matching on CDR3 protein sequence are summarized as one entry with the most common DNA and genes. The sample yields 630,000 or so distinct CDR3 sequences; about 30% were counted once. The top ten constitute 15% to 18% of the sample. The material sequenced was blood. These receptors were obtained from a woman older than 75 in good health.

Only a few counts were recorded for this clonotype. This rearrangement joins TRBV7-2 to TRBJ2-7, with unresolved D. The closer fit of TRBJ2-5 to the DNA end suggests the J call may be wrong. From germline, CDR1 is SGHTA and CDR2 FQGNSA. The CDR3 has 16 amino acids. CDR3 sequence: CASSLLASSPMETQYF. The CDR3 DNA sequence: TGTGCCAGCAGCTTGTTGGCGAGTTCCCCGATGGAGACCCAGTACTTC.

In this sample, this clonotype turned up many times. The chain has TRBV7-2 and TRBJ1-2; D is ambiguous. V dropped 1 base and J dropped 3 bases, with 12 bases sitting between them. The CDR3 has 15 residues. Looked up from germline, CDR1 is SGHTA and CDR2 is FQGNSA. The CDR3 nucleotides are TGTGCCAGCAGCTTAGGTCCCCCAGCGGACTATGGCTACACCTTC. Its protein product is CASSLGPPADYGYTF.

The table lists this clonotype with a few counts. The rearrangement links TRBV6-6 to TRBJ2-3, with D uncertain. Germline values: CDR1 MNHNY, CDR2 SVGAGI (reference sequence). This CDR3 contains 14 residues. Trimming took 0 bases from V and 5 from J, leaving 9 bases between them. CDR3 region: CASSYSGRQDTQYF. In DNA, the CDR3 is TGTGCCAGCAGTTACTCAGGACGGCAAGATACGCAGTATTTT.

This clonotype was seen only a few times. One base away lies a much larger clone, so this may be a sequencing read error. The chain employs TRBV7-6 and TRBJ2-7; 10 bases line up with TRBD2. Trimming cost V 3 bases and J 7 bases; bases outside gene matches: 9. Germline CDR1 reads SGHVS; CDR2 reads FNYEAQ. The CDR3 is 15 amino acids. CDR3 sequence: CASSFTSGAYNEQYF. DNA for the CDR3: TGTGCCAGCAGCTTCACTAGCGGGGCTTACAATGAGCAGTACTTC.

As for this clonotype: A read error is possible here, since a much larger clone lies one base away. V is TRBV6-5 and J is TRBJ2-6; the D is unclear. V was cut by 0 bases and J by 4 bases, with 10 bases left in between. This CDR3 is 16 amino acids long. Germline-derived CDR1 and CDR2 are MNHEY and SVGAGI. CDR3 sequence: CASSYSIPLGANVLTF. CDR3 sequence (DNA): TGTGCCAGCAGTTACTCCATACCACTGGGGGCCAACGTCCTGACTTTC.

The chain carries TRBV2 and TRBJ1-2; 8 nucleotides align to TRBD1. Germline V gene sequence: CDR1 SNHLY, CDR2 FYNNEI. J gave up 4 bases and V 4 bases, and 5 bases lay outside the gene matches. This CDR3 region has 14 residues. Written as DNA, the CDR3 is TGTGCCAGCAGTGGGGCCACAGGGGGCTATGGCTACACCTTC. It encodes CASSGATGGYGYTF.

This clonotype was picked up many times. The chain links TRBV20-1 to TRBJ2-3; D is undetermined. CDR1 and CDR2 from the germline V gene are DFQATT and SNEGSKA (reference sequence). The V gene lost 5 bases and the J gene lost 1 base, with 16 bases spanning the gap. The CDR3 sequence is 15 residues long. Here the CDR3 DNA reads TGCAGTGCTGACGCTCTCTTTTCGGGCACAGATACGCAGTATTTT. It is translated as CSADALFSGTDTQYF.

This clonotype was picked up one time. The chain carries TRBV28 and TRBJ2-1; the D gene is possibly TRBD2 (5 bases). With 5 bases removed from V and 10 bases from J, the gap between germline ends came to 9 bases. Germline V lookup: CDR1 MDHEN, CDR2 SYDVKM. CDR3 length equals 11 residues. CDR3 bases: TGTGCCAGCAGTCCTGCTAGCGAGCAGTTCTTC. Amino acid sequence: CASSPASEQFF.

The chain links TRBV24-1 to TRBJ1-2; 9 bases are a match to TRBD1. Germline V gene sequence: CDR1 KGHDR, CDR2 SFDVKD. J lost 8 bases, V lost 7 bases, and 10 bases had no gene match. The CDR3 sequence is 14 residues long. CDR3 in amino acids: CATSPKGQGGGYTF. DNA of the CDR3: TGTGCCACCAGCCCCAAGGGACAGGGAGGCGGCTACACCTTC.

This clonotype has ten or more counts. The chain employs TRBV20-1 and TRBJ2-5, with D tentatively TRBD1 (6 bases). The CDR3 consists of 14 residues. Per the germline V gene, CDR1 is DFQATT and CDR2 is SNEGSKA (reference sequence). V dropped 3 bases and J dropped 2 bases, with 13 bases sitting between them. CDR3 coding DNA: TGCAGTGCTAGTCCGGGACAAAGACAAGAGACCCAGTACTTC. Amino acids: CSASPGQRQETQYF.

This clonotype has a handful of counts. V usage is TRBV30 and J usage is TRBJ1-1; D is possibly TRBD1 (6 bases). The CDR3 sequence is 14 residues long. Trimming stripped 2 bases from V and 0 bases from J, with 10 bases between. The germline V gene has CDR1 GTSNPN and CDR2 SVGIG (reference sequence). The CDR3 reads CAWSPGTLNTEAFF. The CDR3, as DNA: TGTGCCTGGAGTCCCGGGACATTGAACACTGAAGCTTTCTTT. Based on the CDR3 plus reference TRBV30 and TRBJ1-1, the full variable domain is SQTIHQWPATLVQPVGSPLSLECTVEGTSNPNLYWYRQAAGRGLQLLFYSVGIGQISSEVPQNLSASRPQDRQFILSSKKLLLSDSGFYLCAWSPGTLNTEAFFGQGTRLTVV.

In this sample, this clonotype turned up many times. The chain has TRBV7-3 and TRBJ1-2; a weak D match, TRBD1 (5 bases). The CDR3 has 13 amino acids. V gave up 2 bases and J gave up 6 bases, with 10 bases separating them. Germline lookup yields CDR1 SGHTA and CDR2 FQGTGA. CDR3 coding DNA: TGTGCCAGCAGCTTAGAAGCAGGGAATGGCTACACCTTC. This codes for CASSLEAGNGYTF.

The J gene is TRBJ1-1, the V gene TRBV6-2 or TRBV6-3, with TRBD1 identical over 8 bases. Germline-derived CDR1 and CDR2 are MNHEY and SVGEGT. The CDR3 is 15 residues long. V lost 5 bases, J lost 4 bases, and 9 bases stayed unmatched. The DNA of the CDR3 is TGTGCCAGCAGTACGACGGCGACAGGGGCCACTGAAGCTTTCTTT. It translates to CASSTTATGATEAFF.

The sample holds many counts of this clonotype. Mismatch with germline at one junction end may stem from a read error. The chain links TRBV4-3 to TRBJ2-7, with 7 bases aligning to TRBD2. Germline values: CDR1 LGHNA, CDR2 YSLEER. This CDR3 contains 15 residues. The CDR3 sequence: CASSQDLAETYAQYF. The CDR3 nucleotides read TGCGCCAGCAGCCAAGATCTAGCGGAAACTTACGCGCAGTACTTC.

The table lists this clonotype with many counts. V is TRBV3-1 and J is TRBJ1-2, with D tentatively TRBD1 (6 bases). V shed 1 base and J shed 2 bases, with 11 bases lying between them. CDR3 size: 15 residues. Germline V gives CDR1 LGHDT, CDR2 YNNKEL (reference sequence). The chain's CDR3 is CASSQAGDHNYGYTF. In DNA form, the CDR3 reads TGTGCCAGCAGCCAAGCAGGGGATCACAACTATGGCTACACCTTC. Filled out from reference TRBV3-1 and TRBJ1-2, the complete variable domain reads DTAVSQTPKYLVTQMGNDKSIKCEQNLGHDTMYWYKQDSKKFLKIMFSYNNKELIINETVPNRFSPKSPDKAHLNLHINSLELGDSAVYFCASSQAGDHNYGYTFGSGTRLTVV.

This clonotype showed up many times. V is TRBV29-1 and J is TRBJ2-6; D call uncertain. The CDR3 loop spans 12 amino acids. Germline CDR1 is SQVTM and CDR2 is ANQGSEA. The V gene lost 3 bases and the J gene lost 4 bases, with 4 bases spanning the gap. CDR3 DNA: TGCAGCGTTGACTCAGGGGCCAACGTCCTGACTTTC. The encoded protein is CSVDSGANVLTF.

Of note for this clonotype: Being one base from a much bigger clone, this may be a read error. The rearrangement joins TRBV5-1 to TRBJ1-6; D unresolved. V shed 1 base and J shed 5 bases, with 10 bases lying between them. Germline CDR1 and CDR2: SGHRS and YFSETQ. This CDR3 is 15 amino acids long. The CDR3 sequence is CASSLSAKDNSPLHF. Written as DNA, the CDR3 is TGCGCCAGCAGCTTGTCCGCCAAGGATAATTCACCCCTCCACTTT.

This clonotype has only a few counts. The chain uses TRBV15 and TRBJ1-3, with D uncertain. Trimming stripped 0 bases from V and 0 bases from J, with 9 bases between. Germline CDR1 LNHNV, CDR2 YYDKDF (reference sequence). This CDR3 spans 16 amino acids. CDR3 protein: CATSRDRRISGNTIYF. In DNA form, the CDR3 reads TGTGCCACCAGCAGAGATCGGCGGATCTCTGGAAACACCATATATTTT.

Concerning this clonotype: A much larger clonotype is one base distant, so this may be a read error. The rearrangement joins TRBV9 to TRBJ1-6; TRBD1 is a possible D gene (6 bases). Germline CDR1 is SGDLS and CDR2 is YYNGEE. The CDR3 has 14 residues. CDR3 nucleotides: TGTGCCGGCAGCGTCAGGGGTAGTAATTCACCCCTCCACTTT. Protein product: CAGSVRGSNSPLHF. The whole variable domain, filled in from reference TRBV9 and TRBJ1-6, reads DSGVTQTPKHLITATGQRVTLRCSPRSGDLSVYWYQQSLDQGLQFLIQYYNGEERAKGNILERFSAQQFPDLHSELNLSSLELGDSALYFCAGSVRGSNSPLHFGNGTRLTVT.

The rearrangement links TRBV12-3 or TRBV12-4 to TRBJ1-2, with a tentative D call TRBD1 (5 bases). CDR3 length: 14 amino acids. V lost 2 bases and J lost 3, with 10 bases in between. CDR3 DNA: TGTGCCAGCAGTTTATGCGGGGACCACTATGGCTACACCTTC. It is translated as CASSLCGDHYGYTF.